This TCR beta chain was profiled in a study of cytotoxic CD8 clonotypes in ibrutinib-treated CLL. Study-level information: A median approximately 12 months of treatment, range 6 to 36, preceded the collection of response samples. The sample average was about 260,000 productive templates and roughly 94,000 productive rearrangements.

Germline V CDR1 and CDR2: SGHAT, FQDESV (reference sequence). Deletions cut 5 bases from V and 5 bases from J, with 18 bases between. This CDR3 region has 15 residues. As to this clone: Its antigen remains unknown.

The study's findings and limits: Treatment saw public clonotypes, which were uncommon, either contract or stay stable.

The method was immunoSEQ multiplex PCR; TCRdb's version includes in-frame clones alone and lacks a portion of them. This table has under 200,000 clones, approximately 80% appearing once. This sequence originates from a human donor with chronic lymphocytic leukemia. The sample in question was PBMCs, obtained after 12 months of ibrutinib treatment. The chain combines TRBV11-1 with TRBJ1-1, with a tentative D call TRBD1 (6 bases). The chain's CDR3 is CASSTERGRRTEAFF. As DNA, the CDR3 is TGTGCCAGCAGCACTGAACGGGGGCGCCGGACTGAAGCTTTCTTT.